The clone carrying this T cell receptor beta chain has a handful of counts. The antigen is undetermined. Method: immunoSEQ multiplex PCR; TCRdb's copy keeps in-frame clones and lacks some. The sample includes about 94,000 clones, nearly 90% of them seen just once. The data stem from a study of T cell responses to AZD1222 COVID-19 vaccine. Germline V gene lookup returns CDR1 SGHRS and CDR2 YFSETQ. The V end lost 5 bases, the J end lost 3 bases, and 15 bases lay between the germline ends. This CDR3 has 15 amino acids. Study-level results: Repertoire collection took place solely once the T cell response had peaked. Baseline seropositives among AZD1222 recipients totaled only 5 to 7. Mapped onto spike, vaccine-associated CD4 TCRs spanned it and were dominant at 160-218 and 743-854. Donor demographics were predominantly white British with a female majority; clonal diversity may be underestimated.

This rearrangement joins TRBV5-1 to TRBJ1-5; D unclear. The TCR comes from an adult in good health. The starting material was peripheral blood, obtained on day 0 of AZD1222 vaccination. The CDR3 reads CASRLGSGSNQPQHF. The CDR3, as DNA: TGCGCCAGCAGGCTGGGTTCAGGATCCAATCAGCCCCAGCATTTT.